A single sample is the source of the 16 T cell receptor beta chains below, sequenced in a study of blood T cell repertoires in COVID-19. Assay: immunoSEQ multiplex PCR; the TCRdb copy retains only in-frame clones and omits some. Of more than 45,000 clones in the sample, about 89% were seen once. Sequencing was carried out using peripheral blood. The source is a human donor in a cohort sampled during active COVID-19.

This rearrangement joins TRBV6-1 to TRBJ1-6; perhaps TRBD1 as D (6 bases). The ends were cut back, 4 bases at V and 6 bases at J, with 16 bases in the middle. CDR1 and CDR2 from the germline V gene are MNHNS and SASEGT. This CDR3 region has 16 residues. The CDR3 protein is CASSGYRVRPNSPLHF. The CDR3 coding sequence is TGTGCCAGCAGTGGCTACAGGGTCCGGCCTAATTCACCCCTCCACTTT.

The gene calls are TRBV5-6 and TRBJ2-5; D is unresolved. V lost 1 base and J 7 bases, leaving 14 bases between the germline ends. This CDR3 has 14 residues. In germline, CDR1 is SGHDT, CDR2 YYEEEE. The CDR3 coding sequence is TGTGCCAGCAGCTTGTCTGGCAGGCCCGGGACCCAGTACTTC. Residues: CASSLSGRPGTQYF.

V is TRBV3-1 (or the pseudogene TRBV3-2) and J is TRBJ2-5, with 8 nucleotides matching TRBD2. Trimming removed 0 bases from V and 2 bases from J; junction bases left unmatched: 8. CDR1 is LGHDT and CDR2 is YNNKEL in the germline V gene (reference sequence). The CDR3 has 17 residues. The CDR3 bases are TGTGCCAGCAGCCAAGAGGGGACTAGGAGTAGTCAAGAGACCCAGTACTTC. Encoded protein: CASSQEGTRSSQETQYF.

The rearrangement joins TRBV6-6 to TRBJ1-2, with 7 bases identical to TRBD1. V dropped 3 bases and J dropped 4; count of bases not matched to a gene: 11. Per germline, CDR1 MNHNY and CDR2 SVGAGI (reference sequence). The CDR3 totals 16 residues. CDR3 loop: CASSYSIQGRGYGYTF. The CDR3 DNA follows: TGTGCCAGCAGTTATTCTATACAGGGGCGCGGCTATGGCTACACCTTC.

This rearrangement joins TRBV29-1 to TRBJ2-3; TRBD2 matches 10 bases. CDR1 and CDR2 from the germline V gene are SQVTM and ANQGSEA. CDR3 length: 14 residues. The trim removed 6 bases at V and 2 bases at J, leaving 5 bases unmatched. This CDR3 is CSVKGTSVTDTQYF. The DNA for the CDR3 is TGCAGCGTGAAAGGGACTAGCGTCACAGATACGCAGTATTTT.

The chain has TRBV28 and TRBJ2-3, with a possible D match to TRBD2 (5 bases). This CDR3 is 15 amino acids long. V lost 2 bases, J lost 5 bases, and 14 bases lay in between. The germline V gene has CDR1 MDHEN and CDR2 SYDVKM. CDR3 nucleotide sequence: TGTGCCAGCAGTTTAACAAGCGAGGGCGGAGATACGCAGTATTTT. Its translation is CASSLTSEGGDTQYF.

This clone was seen once. The rearrangement uses TRBV7-8 and TRBJ2-7; maybe TRBD2 (7 bases). The V gene lost 6 bases and the J gene lost 0 bases, with 15 bases spanning the gap. The CDR3 is 15 amino acids. Germline V gene lookup returns CDR1 SGHVS and CDR2 FQNEAQ. CDR3 nucleotide sequence: TGTGCCAGCAGATCCCCCGGGGGGCACTCCTACGAGCAGTACTTC. Protein product: CASRSPGGHSYEQYF.

In its sample, this clone was seen once. This chain joins TRBV10-1 and TRBJ2-5; possible D gene TRBD1, 6 bases. This CDR3 region has 14 residues. Germline-derived CDR1 and CDR2 are WNHNN and SYGVQD (reference sequence). V was shortened by 4 bases and J by 2 bases, with 11 bases between the two germline ends. The DNA for the CDR3 is TGCGCCAGCAGTGTTGGGGGCGGGCAAGAGACCCAGTACTTC. This sequence encodes CASSVGGGQETQYF.

The chain carries TRBV14 and TRBJ1-1; 8 bases fit TRBD1. This CDR3 is built from 16 residues. Germline assignment: CDR1 SGHDN and CDR2 FVKESK. The V and J ends lost 1 base and 0 bases, in that order; junction bases with no gene match: 4. DNA for the CDR3: TGTGCCAGCAGCCAAGCAGGGGGCGGAATGAACACTGAAGCTTTCTTT. It encodes CASSQAGGGMNTEAFF.

This chain links TRBV3-1 (or the pseudogene TRBV3-2) with TRBJ2-1, with D possibly matching TRBD2 (5 bases). CDR1 and CDR2 (germline): LGHDT, YNNKEL (reference sequence). The CDR3 loop spans 12 amino acids. V was shortened by 1 base and J by 11 bases, with 9 bases between the two germline ends. CDR3 sequence reads: CASSQVETKQFF. The CDR3 DNA follows: TGTGCCAGCAGCCAAGTGGAGACTAAGCAGTTCTTC.

The chain combines TRBV5-1 with TRBJ1-2; D gene unclear. The length of the CDR3 is 11 residues. The germline CDR1 and CDR2 sequences are SGHRS and YFSETQ. Trimming removed 4 bases from V and 8 bases from J, with 9 bases in between. The CDR3 here is CASSDLSGYTF. In DNA form, the CDR3 reads TGCGCCAGCAGCGACTTAAGCGGCTACACCTTC.

The chain has TRBV7-3 and TRBJ1-2; 7 nucleotides align to TRBD1. V shed 4 bases and J 7 bases; nucleotides not matched to a gene: 6. In germline, CDR1 is SGHTA, CDR2 FQGTGA. The CDR3 has 13 amino acids. CDR3 DNA: TGTGCCAGCAGCTCCGAACAGGGGCTTGGCTACACCTTC. As protein: CASSSEQGLGYTF.

This chain connects TRBV12-3 or TRBV12-4 to TRBJ2-4; D perhaps matches TRBD1 (5 bases). The CDR3 is 13 residues long. Trimming took 5 bases from V and 6 from J, leaving 11 bases between them. CDR3 loop: CASSLTEVNIQYF. The CDR3 nucleotides are TGTGCCAGCAGTCTGACAGAGGTAAACATTCAGTACTTC.

The chain has TRBV4-3 and TRBJ1-4; D gene ambiguous. This CDR3 comprises 15 residues. Germline values: CDR1 LGHNA, CDR2 YSLEER. V lost 0 bases, J lost 5 bases, and 10 bases lay in between. DNA for the CDR3: TGCGCCAGCAGCCAAGATCTGGCGGAAAATGAAAAACTGTTTTTT. This sequence encodes CASSQDLAENEKLFF.

The chain is built from TRBV5-4 and TRBJ2-2, with TRBD2 matching 8 bases. Germline V gene lookup returns CDR1 SGHNT and CDR2 YYREEE (reference sequence). This CDR3 spans 15 amino acids. Losses at the gene ends were 4 bases for V and 3 bases for J; bases not matched to a gene: 5. The chain's CDR3 is CASSTGGSDTGELFF. In DNA, the CDR3 is TGTGCCAGCAGCACGGGGGGGAGTGACACCGGGGAGCTGTTTTTT.

This clone showed up just once. The V call is TRBV20-1, the J call TRBJ2-7; D is unresolved. CDR1 and CDR2 (germline): DFQATT, SNEGSKA (reference sequence). Trimming cost V 3 bases and J 0 bases, with 6 bases left between them. This CDR3 spans 12 amino acids. CDR3 sequence: CSASFFSYEQYV. CDR3 sequence (DNA): TGCAGTGCTAGTTTCTTCTCCTACGAGCAGTACGTC.